This entry features one T cell receptor (beta chain) sequence. The germline gives CDR1 LGHNA, CDR2 YNFKEQ. The CDR3 is 17 amino acids. V dropped 0 bases and J dropped 3; count of bases not matched to a gene: 9. Produced via immunoSEQ multiplex PCR; TCRdb's table is partial and in-frame only. Of over 110,000 clones listed, approximately 90% are singletons. These data belong to a study of blood T cell repertoires in COVID-19. As for the study in general: Italy, Spain and the United States were the sources of the convalescent and acute COVID-19 samples. T cells, B-cell-depleted T cells, or PBMCs supplied cDNA or gDNA.

The clonotype originates from a human donor in a cohort sampled during active COVID-19. The chain is built from TRBV4-2 and TRBJ2-5; 8 nucleotides agree with TRBD2. Sequencing was done on a sample of peripheral blood. The CDR3 region has the DNA TGTGCCAGCAGCCAAGAATTGACGAGCGGGGGAAAAGAGACCCAGTACTTC. Translated, it gives CASSQELTSGGKETQYF.